Shown below are 19 T cell receptor beta chains from a single sample sequenced in a study of blood T cell repertoires in COVID-19. The method was immunoSEQ multiplex PCR; TCRdb's version includes in-frame clones alone and lacks a portion of them. The top ten hold about 1.9% of the sample, which has about 170,000 clones, roughly four fifths seen once. Source material: peripheral blood. These receptor sequences come from a woman older than 75 with acute or convalescent COVID-19.

This clone was picked up a small number of times. This chain links TRBV28 with TRBJ1-3; D is uncertain. Germline lookup yields CDR1 MDHEN and CDR2 SYDVKM. V shed 5 bases and J shed 4 bases, with 12 bases lying between them. The CDR3 contains 14 residues. CDR3: CASSPGAGGNTIYF. In nucleotides, the CDR3 is TGTGCCAGCAGTCCCGGAGCCGGGGGAAACACCATATATTTT.

The gene calls are TRBV9 and TRBJ1-2; D is perhaps TRBD1 (5 bases). V gave up 0 bases and J gave up 4 bases, with 7 bases separating them. Looked up from germline, CDR1 is SGDLS and CDR2 is YYNGEE. The CDR3 spans 13 residues. CDR3 region: CASSVGQTYGYTF. The CDR3 nucleotides are TGTGCCAGCAGCGTAGGACAGACCTATGGCTACACCTTC.

CDR3 nucleotide sequence: TGTGCCAGCAGTCCACAGACAGATACGCAGTATTTT. It is translated as CASSPQTDTQYF. The V and J genes are TRBV28 and TRBJ2-3, with D uncertain. This CDR3 is 12 amino acids long. Germline values: CDR1 MDHEN, CDR2 SYDVKM. Trimming pared 5 bases from V and 3 bases from J, leaving 6 bases between.

The CDR3 coding sequence is TGTGCCAGTAAGGAGGGAGGGCCAAACTACGAGCAGTACTTC. It codes for CASKEGGPNYEQYF. The chain has TRBV19 and TRBJ2-7, with 7 positions matching TRBD2. Germline CDR1 is LNHDA and CDR2 is SQIVND (reference sequence). The length of the CDR3 is 14 residues. Trimming removed 7 bases from V and 3 bases from J; junction bases left unmatched: 9.

This clone has a single count. The J gene is TRBJ1-1, the V gene TRBV2; possible D gene TRBD1, 6 bases. CDR1 and CDR2 (germline): SNHLY, FYNNEI. This CDR3 is 13 amino acids long. Trimming cost V 8 bases and J 0 bases, with 10 bases left between them. CDR3 sequence (DNA): TGTGCCAGCCGACAGGTGATGAACACTGAAGCTTTCTTT. Translated: CASRQVMNTEAFF. Full variable domain (missing parts from reference TRBV2 and TRBJ1-1): EPEVTQTPSHQVTQMGQEVILRCVPISNHLYFYWYRQILGQKVEFLVSFYNNEISEKSEIFDDQFSVERPDGSNFTLKIRSTKLEDSAMYFCASRQVMNTEAFFGQGTRLTVV.

V gene TRBV19 combines with J gene TRBJ1-5; maybe TRBD1 (6 bases). There are 14 residues in the CDR3. Trimming removed 8 bases at V and 5 bases at J, with 16 bases between. Looked up from germline, CDR1 is LNHDA and CDR2 is SQIVND (reference sequence). The DNA for the CDR3 is TGTGCCAGTCATCCTACAGGGATCTATCAGCCCCAGCATTTT. Residues: CASHPTGIYQPQHF.

The chain uses TRBV19 and TRBJ1-3, with 10 bases matching TRBD1. V lost 6 bases to trimming and J lost 8 bases; unmatched junction nucleotides: 4. Per germline, CDR1 LNHDA and CDR2 SQIVND (reference sequence). The CDR3 loop spans 13 amino acids. The CDR3 is CASSAGTGDTIYF. In nucleotides, the CDR3 is TGTGCCAGTAGCGCCGGGACAGGGGACACCATATATTTT.

The V and J genes are TRBV4-2 and TRBJ2-5; possible D gene TRBD2, 6 bases. Germline V gene data show CDR1 as LGHNA and CDR2 as YNFKEQ. V dropped 1 base and J dropped 5 bases, with 20 bases sitting between them. The CDR3 contains 17 residues. The CDR3 region is CASSQGILGRGRETQYF. Written as DNA, the CDR3 is TGTGCCAGCAGCCAAGGTATCCTCGGGCGGGGACGCGAGACCCAGTACTTC.

The V gene is TRBV28, the J gene TRBJ2-7; D might be TRBD2 (7 bases). V lost 2 bases to trimming and J lost 6 bases, with 17 bases between them. CDR3 length: 15 amino acids. CDR1 and CDR2 from the germline V gene are MDHEN and SYDVKM. The CDR3 DNA reads as TGTGCCAGCAGTTTAGGTAGTGGGGGGGCCTTCGAGCAGTACTTC. Translating it yields CASSLGSGGAFEQYF.

The chain carries TRBV13 and TRBJ1-6; 8 bases line up with TRBD1. V lost 6 bases to trimming and J lost 7 bases; unmatched junction nucleotides: 8. The CDR3 runs 15 residues. Germline V gives CDR1 PRHDT, CDR2 FYEKMQ (reference sequence). DNA of the CDR3: TGTGCCAGCAGTCTCCAGGGGGCACGGAATTCACCCCTCCACTTT. Protein product: CASSLQGARNSPLHF.

V gene TRBV10-3 combines with J gene TRBJ2-3; 8 nucleotides agree with TRBD1. After removal of 6 bases from V and 6 bases from J, the junction contained 11 bases not matched to a gene. The CDR3 runs to 15 residues. The germline CDR1 and CDR2 sequences are ENHRY and SYGVKD. In nucleotides, the CDR3 is TGTGCCATCAGGGCAGACAGGGGATTTATCGATACGCAGTATTTT. Residues: CAIRADRGFIDTQYF.

The V call is TRBV9, the J call TRBJ2-3; 9 nucleotides match TRBD1. Germline CDR1 SGDLS, CDR2 YYNGEE. The V and J ends lost 4 bases and 3 bases, in that order; junction bases with no gene match: 6. The length of the CDR3 is 15 residues. The CDR3 region is CASSNGQGMTDTQYF. The DNA for the CDR3 is TGTGCCAGCAGCAACGGACAGGGGATGACAGATACGCAGTATTTT. Looking up the rest from reference TRBV9 and TRBJ2-3 gives the full variable domain: DSGVTQTPKHLITATGQRVTLRCSPRSGDLSVYWYQQSLDQGLQFLIQYYNGEERAKGNILERFSAQQFPDLHSELNLSSLELGDSALYFCASSNGQGMTDTQYFGPGTRLTVL.

The CDR3 bases are TGTGCCAGCGTTAGTAGCTCCTACAATGAGCAGTTCTTC. This sequence encodes CASVSSSYNEQFF. V usage is TRBV3-1 (or the pseudogene TRBV3-2) and J usage is TRBJ2-1; no firm D call. Trimming shortened V by 8 bases and J by 0 bases, and 8 bases separated the two germline ends. The CDR3 extends over 13 amino acids. Germline CDR1 LGHDT, CDR2 YNNKEL (reference sequence).

V usage is TRBV7-9 and J usage is TRBJ2-2; maybe TRBD1 (6 bases). The V gene lost 8 bases and the J gene lost 5 bases, with 18 bases spanning the gap. Germline V gene sequence: CDR1 SEHNR, CDR2 FQNEAQ (reference sequence). The length of the CDR3 is 15 residues. The chain's CDR3 is CASPQGREDTGELFF. The CDR3 DNA sequence: TGTGCCAGCCCCCAGGGGCGCGAGGATACCGGGGAGCTGTTTTTT.

This clone has only one observation. This chain joins TRBV2 and TRBJ1-5; D not certain. Trimming took 5 bases from V and 0 from J, leaving 20 bases between them. CDR1 and CDR2 from the germline V gene are SNHLY and FYNNEI. This CDR3 has 18 residues. The CDR3 reads CASSKQNLDTYSNQPQHF. CDR3 bases: TGTGCCAGCAGTAAACAAAATCTTGACACCTATAGCAATCAGCCCCAGCATTTT.

The gene calls are TRBV3-1 (or the pseudogene TRBV3-2) and TRBJ2-3, with D maybe TRBD2 (6 bases). This CDR3 is built from 16 residues. Germline assignment: CDR1 LGHDT and CDR2 YNNKEL (reference sequence). Trimming cost V 2 bases and J 4 bases, with 16 bases left between them. This CDR3 is CASSQPGRGRPDTQYF. In DNA form, the CDR3 reads TGTGCCAGCAGCCAACCGGGACGGGGGAGACCAGATACGCAGTATTTT.

The V call is TRBV19, the J call TRBJ2-2, with 8 positions matching TRBD2. This CDR3 spans 16 amino acids. The trim removed 3 bases at V and 2 bases at J, leaving 5 bases unmatched. Germline values: CDR1 LNHDA, CDR2 SQIVND (reference sequence). The CDR3 coding sequence is TGTGCCAGTAGTATCTTTGCGGGAGGAAACACCGGGGAGCTGTTTTTT. Translating it yields CASSIFAGGNTGELFF.

This chain connects TRBV19 to TRBJ1-2; possibly TRBD1 for D (5 bases). V was trimmed by 2 bases and J by 4 bases, leaving 26 bases between them. This CDR3 contains 19 residues. The germline gives CDR1 LNHDA, CDR2 SQIVND (reference sequence). The CDR3 is CASSITAGSGPSIGYGYTF. CDR3 nucleotides: TGTGCCAGTAGTATAACGGCAGGGTCCGGGCCTTCAATCGGCTATGGCTACACCTTC.

The genes are TRBV19 and TRBJ2-5; 8 bases are shared with TRBD1. Germline CDR1 LNHDA, CDR2 SQIVND (reference sequence). Trimming cost V 8 bases and J 6 bases; bases outside gene matches: 14. The CDR3 is 15 amino acids. The CDR3 region is CASSPIQGAVKTQYF. CDR3 DNA sequence: TGTGCCAGTTCCCCGATCCAGGGGGCAGTGAAGACCCAGTACTTC.